The next 2 T cell receptor beta chains were all read from a single sample in a study of shared clonotypes between healthy human individuals. Cells designated naive CD8 were CD45RO-negative and were positively selected for CCR7, with terminally differentiated effector memory CD45RA+ cells excluded. The protocol was immunoSEQ multiplex PCR, while the TCRdb copy is restricted to in-frame clones and leaves out a portion. The table includes about 800,000 clones, about 97% detected once. The material sequenced was naive CD8+ T cells sorted from blood. These receptors were obtained from a man younger than 45 in good health.

The count of this clone is one. The chain uses TRBV11-2 and TRBJ2-1; D is uncertain. This CDR3 has 16 residues. CDR1 and CDR2 from the germline V gene are SGHAT and FQNNGV. The V end lost 2 bases, the J end lost 0 bases, and 11 bases lay between the germline ends. CDR3 sequence (DNA): TGTGCCAGCAGCTTACTCCTCTGGGACTCCTACAATGAGCAGTTCTTC. Protein product: CASSLLLWDSYNEQFF.

The chain has TRBV7-2 and TRBJ1-1; TRBD1 might be the D (5 bases). The CDR3 length is 15 residues. CDR1 and CDR2 from the germline V gene are SGHTA and FQGNSA. V gave up 4 bases and J gave up 6 bases, with 18 bases separating them. The CDR3 sequence is CASSWDQGVSSEAFF. The CDR3 DNA reads TGTGCCAGCAGCTGGGACCAGGGCGTTAGTTCTGAAGCTTTCTTT.